Presented here are 5 T cell receptor beta chains from one specimen sequenced in a study of early T cells in non-severe SARS-CoV-2 infection. One entry per CDR3 protein, called by TCRdb with MiXCR from the 5' RACE reads. In the table there are 80,000 or so distinct CDR3 sequences, over 11% of which are singletons. Sequencing was carried out using whole blood. The receptors stem from an adult who was a healthcare worker with PCR-confirmed SARS-CoV-2 infection or an uninfected control (not recorded which).

This chain joins TRBV7-6 and TRBJ2-5, with D possibly being TRBD1 or TRBD2 (6 bases each). This CDR3 comprises 15 residues. CDR1 SGHVS and CDR2 FNYEAQ come from the germline V gene. V was shortened by 5 bases and J by 5 bases, with 18 bases between the two germline ends. The CDR3 sequence: CASSAASGAGETQYF. The CDR3 nucleotides read TGTGCCAGCAGCGCAGCCTCAGGGGCGGGGGAGACCCAGTACTTC.

The gene calls are TRBV7-2 and TRBJ2-3; TRBD2 might be the D (6 bases). Looked up from germline, CDR1 is SGHTA and CDR2 is FQGNSA. The V gene lost 7 bases and the J gene lost 3 bases, with 17 bases spanning the gap. The length of the CDR3 is 15 residues. The CDR3 region is CASNSRGLGTDTQYF. The DNA of the CDR3 is TGTGCCAGCAATTCGAGGGGACTGGGGACAGATACGCAGTATTTT.

The V and J genes are TRBV5-6 and TRBJ2-7, with a weak D call TRBD1 (5 bases). The CDR3 extends over 12 amino acids. Per germline, CDR1 SGHDT and CDR2 YYEEEE. The V gene lost 0 bases and the J gene lost 6 bases, with 7 bases spanning the gap. The CDR3 loop is CASSLEGLEQYF. CDR3 nucleotide sequence: TGTGCCAGCAGCTTGGAGGGGCTCGAGCAGTACTTC.

This chain joins TRBV6-5 and TRBJ1-2; D uncertain. Trimming stripped 4 bases from V and 1 base from J, with 13 bases between. CDR1 is MNHEY and CDR2 is SVGAGI in the germline V gene. The CDR3 length is 15 residues. Here the CDR3 DNA reads TGTGCCAGCAGTTCCGGTGAATCCCGTAACTATGGCTACACCTTC. It yields the protein CASSSGESRNYGYTF.

This clonotype was detected only a few times. The chain combines TRBV9 with TRBJ1-6, with D unresolved. CDR1 SGDLS and CDR2 YYNGEE come from the germline V gene. V lost 0 bases, J lost 2 bases, and 6 bases lay in between. The CDR3 extends over 15 amino acids. In nucleotides, the CDR3 is TGTGCCAGCAGCGTAGGGACGGCCTATAATTCACCCCTCCACTTT. Translated, it gives CASSVGTAYNSPLHF.